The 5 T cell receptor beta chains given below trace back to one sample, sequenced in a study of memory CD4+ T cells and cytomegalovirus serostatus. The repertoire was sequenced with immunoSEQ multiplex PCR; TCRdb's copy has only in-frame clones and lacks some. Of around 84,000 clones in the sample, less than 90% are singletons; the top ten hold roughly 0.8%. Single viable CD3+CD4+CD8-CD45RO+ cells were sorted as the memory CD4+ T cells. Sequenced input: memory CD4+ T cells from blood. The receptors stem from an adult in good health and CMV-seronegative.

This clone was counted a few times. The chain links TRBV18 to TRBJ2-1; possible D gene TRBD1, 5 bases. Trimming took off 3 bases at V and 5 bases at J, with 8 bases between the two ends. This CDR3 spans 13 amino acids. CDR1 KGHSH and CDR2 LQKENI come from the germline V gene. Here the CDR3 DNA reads TGTGCCAGCTCACCCCGACAGAACAATGAGCAGTTCTTC. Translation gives CASSPRQNNEQFF.

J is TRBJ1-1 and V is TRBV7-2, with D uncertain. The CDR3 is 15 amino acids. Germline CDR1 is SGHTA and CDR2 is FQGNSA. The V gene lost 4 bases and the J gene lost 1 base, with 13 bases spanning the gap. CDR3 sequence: CASSSMGMGNTEAFF. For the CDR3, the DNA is TGTGCCAGCAGCTCGATGGGGATGGGGAACACTGAAGCTTTCTTT.

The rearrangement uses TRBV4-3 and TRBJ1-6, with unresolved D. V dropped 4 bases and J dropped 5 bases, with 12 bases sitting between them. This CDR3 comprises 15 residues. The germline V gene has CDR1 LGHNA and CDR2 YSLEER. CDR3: CASSLRGEDNSPLHF. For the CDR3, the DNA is TGCGCCAGCAGCCTACGGGGAGAAGATAATTCACCCCTCCACTTT.

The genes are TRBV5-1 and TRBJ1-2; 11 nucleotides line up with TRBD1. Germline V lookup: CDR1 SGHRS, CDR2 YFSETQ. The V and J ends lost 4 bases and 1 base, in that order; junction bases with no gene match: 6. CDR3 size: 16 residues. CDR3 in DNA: TGCGCCAGCAGCGCCACGGGACAGGGGGGTAACTATGGCTACACCTTC. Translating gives CASSATGQGGNYGYTF.

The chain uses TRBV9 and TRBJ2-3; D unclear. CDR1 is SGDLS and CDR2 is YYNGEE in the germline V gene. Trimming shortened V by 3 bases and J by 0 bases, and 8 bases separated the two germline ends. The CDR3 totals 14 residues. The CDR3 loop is CASSARLSTDTQYF. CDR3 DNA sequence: TGTGCCAGCAGCGCCCGACTGAGCACAGATACGCAGTATTTT.